Below are 26 T cell receptor beta chains sequenced from a single sample in a study of post-analysis software for immune sequencing data. Study-level points and caveats: Roughly five TRBV segments were more frequent in patients than controls; TRBV5-6, TRBV5-1 and TRBV20-1 belonged to this group.

No antigen has been assigned to these receptors. Tagging with unique molecular identifiers was a feature of the TCR beta cDNA libraries. TCRdb ran MiXCR on the PCR reads and lists one entry per CDR3 protein. The table records 650,000 to 850,000 distinct CDR3 sequences, 53% of them present only once. The specimen sequenced was blood. These receptors all stem from a girl aged 5 to 17 with multiple sclerosis.

This clonotype appeared a few times. J is TRBJ1-5 and V is TRBV6-5; D not resolved. V was shortened by 5 bases and J by 0 bases, with 11 bases between the two germline ends. The CDR3 is 15 amino acids. The germline CDR1 and CDR2 sequences are MNHEY and SVGAGI. CDR3 sequence (DNA): TGTGCCAGCAGTCCAGGTATGCATAGCAATCAGCCCCAGCATTTT. This encodes CASSPGMHSNQPQHF.

This chain links TRBV12-3 or TRBV12-4 with TRBJ1-4; D is possibly TRBD1 (5 bases). V was shortened by 6 bases and J by 6 bases, with 17 bases between the two germline ends. The CDR3 is made up of 15 amino acids. This CDR3 reads CASRHPDRRDEKLFF. The CDR3 bases are TGTGCCAGCAGGCACCCAGACAGACGGGATGAAAAACTGTTTTTT.

V gene TRBV7-2 combines with J gene TRBJ2-1; D gene ambiguous. The V end was cut by 4 bases, the J end by 8 bases, with 9 bases between. The CDR3 is made up of 12 amino acids. Per the germline V gene, CDR1 is SGHTA and CDR2 is FQGNSA. CDR3 bases: TGTGCCAGCAGCTCGGAAGCTCATGAGCAGTTCTTC. It specifies CASSSEAHEQFF.

The genes are TRBV7-3 and TRBJ2-2; tentative D call: TRBD1 (5 bases). The CDR3 is made up of 13 amino acids. In germline, CDR1 is SGHTA, CDR2 FQGTGA. The V gene lost 3 bases and the J gene lost 5 bases, with 7 bases spanning the gap. The CDR3 loop is CASSFQGTGELFF. In DNA, the CDR3 is TGTGCCAGCAGCTTTCAGGGAACCGGGGAGCTGTTTTTT.

This chain connects TRBV12-3 or TRBV12-4 to TRBJ2-1; perhaps TRBD1 as D (8 bases). This CDR3 is built from 14 residues. V lost 7 bases to trimming and J lost 10 bases, with 20 bases between them. CDR3: CASTKSGTGTEQFF. The CDR3 nucleotides read TGTGCCAGCACTAAAAGCGGGACAGGTACAGAGCAGTTCTTC.

This chain joins TRBV2 and TRBJ2-5, with TRBD2 matching 10 bases. The J call may be wrong; the DNA end is better matched by TRBJ2-7. Germline V lookup: CDR1 SNHLY, CDR2 FYNNEI. There are 16 residues in the CDR3. DNA of the CDR3: TGTGCCAGCAGTGAAGGAGGACTAGCGGCTTCCTACGAGCAGTACTTC. It translates to CASSEGGLAASYEQYF.

The chain uses TRBV25-1 and TRBJ2-7, with D perhaps matching TRBD1 (5 bases). The germline CDR1 and CDR2 sequences are MGHDK and SYGVNS. The CDR3 is 13 amino acids. Trimming took off 1 base at V and 5 bases at J, with 9 bases between the two ends. The CDR3 DNA is TGTGCCAGCAGTGAATCAGGGTACCACGAGCAGTACTTC. Protein product: CASSESGYHEQYF.

J is TRBJ2-4 and V is TRBV7-2; D not resolved. The J call may not be correct, given that the DNA end is closer to TRBJ2-7. This CDR3 region has 16 residues. The germline V gene encodes CDR1 SGHTA and CDR2 FQGNSA. In DNA, the CDR3 is TGTGCCAGCAGCTTTTACCGCCCCCCGACCACCTACGAGCAGTACTTC. Protein sequence: CASSFYRPPTTYEQYF.

This clonotype was counted once. The rearrangement uses TRBV5-1 and TRBJ1-4, with a tentative D call TRBD1 (6 bases). V was trimmed by 4 bases and J by 7 bases, leaving 17 bases between them. The CDR3 loop spans 15 amino acids. The germline gives CDR1 SGHRS, CDR2 YFSETQ. CDR3 sequence reads: CASSGSGGAVEKLFF. DNA for the CDR3: TGCGCCAGCAGCGGGAGTGGGGGCGCTGTTGAAAAACTGTTTTTT.

V is TRBV6-6 and J is TRBJ2-4, with D perhaps matching TRBD1 (6 bases). The DNA end is more similar to TRBJ2-5, so the J call may be wrong. The germline V gene encodes CDR1 MNHNY and CDR2 SVGAGI (reference sequence). The CDR3 covers 15 residues. CDR3 loop: CASSYHPDSGETQYF. The CDR3 DNA is TGTGCCAGCAGTTACCACCCGGACAGCGGAGAGACCCAGTACTTC.

This clonotype was seen a handful of times. This chain connects TRBV24-1 to TRBJ2-3; TRBD1 aligns across 7 bases. CDR1 and CDR2 from the germline V gene are KGHDR and SFDVKD. The ends lost 4 bases at V and 2 bases at J; junction bases unmatched: 5. CDR3 size: 15 residues. The CDR3 bases are TGTGCCACCAGTGACAAAGGGACAGCCACAGATACGCAGTATTTT. Amino acid sequence: CATSDKGTATDTQYF.

This rearrangement joins TRBV6-5 to TRBJ2-5; 7 bases fit TRBD2. V dropped 6 bases and J dropped 1; count of bases not matched to a gene: 5. The CDR3 is 14 residues long. Per germline, CDR1 MNHEY and CDR2 SVGAGI. The CDR3 protein is CASSRGGTQETQYF. CDR3 in DNA: TGTGCCAGCAGCCGCGGGGGTACCCAAGAGACCCAGTACTTC.

The chain recombines TRBV12-3 or TRBV12-4 with TRBJ2-1; D could derive from TRBD1 or TRBD2 (5 bases each). CDR3 length: 16 amino acids. Between the trimmed V and J ends, which lost 6 bases and 2 bases, there was a span of 17 bases. CDR3 loop: CASRAGTVGPYNEQFF. As DNA, the CDR3 is TGTGCCAGCAGAGCCGGGACCGTGGGGCCCTACAATGAGCAGTTCTTC.

This clonotype has only a few counts. For the CDR3, the DNA is TGCAGCGTCCGTGGGGGGGCCTCCTACGAGCAGTACTTC. Its protein product is CSVRGGASYEQYF. The V call is TRBV29-1, the J call TRBJ2-7; TRBD2 is a possible D gene (7 bases). The CDR3 loop spans 13 amino acids. The V gene's germline CDR1 is SQVTM and CDR2 ANQGSEA. Trimming removed 6 bases from V and 0 bases from J, with 12 bases in between.

The CDR3 loop reads CASSQRPGDQPQHF. CDR3 nucleotides: TGCGCCAGCAGCCAACGACCAGGGGATCAGCCCCAGCATTTT. The chain has TRBV5-1 and TRBJ1-5; a weak D match, TRBD1 (6 bases). Germline V gene lookup returns CDR1 SGHRS and CDR2 YFSETQ. V was trimmed by 4 bases and J by 5 bases, leaving 13 bases between them. The CDR3 covers 14 residues. The complete variable domain, with remaining parts taken from reference TRBV5-1 and TRBJ1-5, reads KAGVTQTPRYLIKTRGQQVTLSCSPISGHRSVSWYQQTPGQGLQFLFEYFSETQRNKGNFPGRFSGRQFSNSRSEMNVSTLELGDSALYLCASSQRPGDQPQHFGDGTRLSIL.

This clonotype was recorded a few times. V is TRBV25-1 and J is TRBJ2-5, with 8 positions matching TRBD1. Germline V gene sequence: CDR1 MGHDK, CDR2 SYGVNS. The CDR3 runs to 13 residues. The ends lost 10 bases at V and 5 bases at J; junction bases unmatched: 9. The CDR3 protein is CATSGQGRETQYF. In DNA, the CDR3 is TGTGCCACCTCCGGACAGGGCAGGGAGACCCAGTACTTC. Looking up the rest from reference TRBV25-1 and TRBJ2-5 gives the full variable domain: EADIYQTPRYLVIGTGKKITLECSQTMGHDKMYWYQQDPGMELHLIHYSYGVNSTEKGDLSSESTVSRIRTEHFPLTLESARPSHTSQYLCATSGQGRETQYFGPGTRLLVL.

The chain has TRBV12-3 or TRBV12-4 and TRBJ1-4; TRBD1 is a possible D gene (6 bases). Trimming cost V 6 bases and J 3 bases, with 8 bases left between them. The CDR3 totals 13 residues. The CDR3 DNA reads as TGTGCCAGCAGCTGGACAGCTAATGAAAAACTGTTTTTT. Its translation is CASSWTANEKLFF.

This clonotype was found a few times. The genes are TRBV29-1 and TRBJ2-3; 7 nucleotides line up with TRBD1. CDR3 length: 12 residues. The junction had 5 bases not matched to a gene; V was cut back by 6 bases and J by 5 bases. CDR1 and CDR2 from the germline V gene are SQVTM and ANQGSEA. The CDR3 loop is CSVGQLGDTQYF. The CDR3, as DNA: TGCAGCGTGGGACAGCTAGGAGATACGCAGTATTTT.

The chain uses TRBV6-2 or TRBV6-3 and TRBJ2-6; no clear D. Germline loops: CDR1 MNHEY, CDR2 SVGEGT. The ends were cut back, 6 bases at V and 2 bases at J, with 8 bases in the middle. The CDR3 is made up of 14 amino acids. The CDR3: CASSPPPGANVLTF. Written as DNA, the CDR3 is TGTGCCAGCAGCCCTCCCCCTGGGGCCAACGTCCTGACTTTC.

The chain is built from TRBV7-2 and TRBJ2-7, with TRBD1 matching over 7 bases. The CDR3 extends over 14 amino acids. V dropped 2 bases and J dropped 7; count of bases not matched to a gene: 8. Germline V gene sequence: CDR1 SGHTA, CDR2 FQGNSA. DNA for the CDR3: TGTGCCAGCAGCTTATCGGGACAGATGGGAGAGCAGTACTTC. Translation: CASSLSGQMGEQYF.

This clonotype came up once. The chain joins TRBV15 to TRBJ2-5; D call uncertain. V gave up 1 base and J gave up 2 bases, with 8 bases separating them. CDR3 length: 14 amino acids. Germline V gene data show CDR1 as LNHNV and CDR2 as YYDKDF (reference sequence). The CDR3 reads CATSRGVGQETQYF. CDR3 nucleotides: TGTGCCACCAGCAGAGGGGTAGGGCAAGAGACCCAGTACTTC.

This chain joins TRBV6-4 and TRBJ2-1; a possible D gene is TRBD2 (5 bases). The V end lost 2 bases, the J end lost 0 bases, and 11 bases lay between the germline ends. Germline V gene sequence: CDR1 MRHNA, CDR2 SNTAGT. The CDR3 consists of 16 residues. DNA for the CDR3: TGTGCCAGCAGTGACGTTGGGAGTCGCTCCTACAATGAGCAGTTCTTC. Protein sequence: CASSDVGSRSYNEQFF.

This clonotype was seen more than once but under ten times. V is TRBV29-1 and J is TRBJ2-7; D call uncertain. V lost 6 bases and J 2 bases, leaving 11 bases between the germline ends. CDR3 length equals 12 residues. Germline V lookup: CDR1 SQVTM, CDR2 ANQGSEA. The CDR3 sequence is CSVQTKTYEQYF. CDR3 sequence (DNA): TGCAGCGTACAGACAAAGACCTACGAGCAGTACTTC.

The sample holds a few counts of this clonotype. V gene TRBV12-3 or TRBV12-4 combines with J gene TRBJ2-5; 9 nucleotides match TRBD1. Trimming at V came to 6 bases and at J to 2 bases, leaving 10 bases not matched to a gene. The CDR3 spans 16 residues. CDR3 DNA sequence: TGTGCCAGCAGCCGCCTCCGGGACAGGGATCAAGAGACCCAGTACTTC. As protein: CASSRLRDRDQETQYF.

This sequence joins TRBV20-1 and TRBJ2-7, with D possibly being TRBD1 (5 bases). CDR1 is DFQATT and CDR2 is SNEGSKA in the germline V gene (reference sequence). The V and J ends lost 3 bases and 3 bases respectively, with 18 bases between them. The CDR3 is 15 residues long. CDR3 protein: CSASIGAGSNYEQYF. In nucleotides, the CDR3 is TGCAGTGCTAGTATTGGGGCAGGTAGTAACTACGAGCAGTACTTC.

In this sample, this clonotype turned up a few times. One end of the junction varies from germline; a read error may be responsible. The chain recombines TRBV5-1 with TRBJ1-2, with 7 bases fitting TRBD1. This CDR3 is 14 amino acids long. Germline V lookup: CDR1 SGHRS, CDR2 YFSETQ. The CDR3, as DNA: TGCGCCAGCAGCTTGGGACAGGGCACCTATGGGTACACCTTC. Residues: CASSLGQGTYGYTF.